This entry concerns a single T cell receptor beta chain. Antigen: not known. This sample is drawn from a study of graft-versus-host responses after intestinal transplantation. Study-level background: Anti-thymocyte globulin served as induction for all recipients, who then took tacrolimus and steroids for about three years.

The repertoire was sequenced with immunoSEQ multiplex PCR; TCRdb's copy has only in-frame clones and lacks some. The sample records fewer than 25,000 clones, approximately 83% being singletons. Study-level results: Where graft-donor T cell macrochimerism was present, patients had high graft-versus-host to host-versus-graft clonal ratios in allografts. GvH clones turned up in recipient marrow; some had shown up first in ileum or blood. Early post-transplant HvG declines were associated with peak circulating GvH clone levels.

The CDR3 is made up of 17 amino acids. Germline CDR1 LNHDA, CDR2 SQIVND (reference sequence). Deletions cut 3 bases from V and 1 base from J, with 16 bases between. Sequencing used PBMCs, obtained around 460 days after intestinal transplant. The receptor's source is a human patient who received an intestinal transplant, so some T cells may come from the graft donor. The chain recombines TRBV19 with TRBJ2-4; D may be TRBD1 (6 bases). The CDR3 DNA sequence: TGTGCCAGTAGTATCATTGGGGCAGGGGTGGCCAAAAACATTCAGTACTTC. Translation gives CASSIIGAGVAKNIQYF.